Given below is one T cell receptor beta chain in context. Its target is not known. The data are from a study of T cell responses to AZD1222 COVID-19 vaccine. Study findings and constraints: Mostly white British, mostly female donors; authors suggested clonal diversity may be underestimated. Only 6 or 7 individuals given AZD1222 were seropositive at baseline. A reported finding is that nearly half of spike-specific TCRs target unmutated variant regions. Dominant at 160-218 and 743-854, vaccine-associated CD4 TCRs also spanned spike.

Generated by immunoSEQ multiplex PCR, the TCRdb table keeps only in-frame clones and is missing some. The sample has about 180,000 clones; approximately 92% are singletons. This CDR3 has 17 residues. V lost 3 bases, J lost 2 bases, and 5 bases stayed unmatched. Per the germline V gene, CDR1 is LNHDA and CDR2 is SQIVND (reference sequence). This receptor was obtained from an adult who received the MenACWY meningococcal vaccine as a control. The chain combines TRBV19 with TRBJ2-5, with 14 bases lining up with TRBD2. The source material was peripheral blood, sampled 28 days after the second dose of the MenACWY control vaccine. CDR3 in amino acids: CASSMHGLAGGQETQYF. As DNA, the CDR3 is TGTGCCAGTAGTATGCACGGACTAGCGGGGGGTCAAGAGACCCAGTACTTC.